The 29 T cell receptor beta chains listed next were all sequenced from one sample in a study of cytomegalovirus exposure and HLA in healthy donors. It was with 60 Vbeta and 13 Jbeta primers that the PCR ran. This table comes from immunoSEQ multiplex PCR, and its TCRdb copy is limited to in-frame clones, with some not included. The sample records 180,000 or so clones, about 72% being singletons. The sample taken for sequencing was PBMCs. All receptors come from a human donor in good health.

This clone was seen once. CDR3 DNA sequence: TGTGCCAGCAGCTCTGGAGAAAATCAGCCCCAGCATTTT. This gives the protein CASSSGENQPQHF. The gene calls are TRBV7-9 and TRBJ1-5; D not resolved. The CDR3 runs 13 residues. Trimming stripped 4 bases from V and 4 bases from J, with 8 bases between. Germline CDR1 and CDR2: SEHNR and FQNEAQ (reference sequence).

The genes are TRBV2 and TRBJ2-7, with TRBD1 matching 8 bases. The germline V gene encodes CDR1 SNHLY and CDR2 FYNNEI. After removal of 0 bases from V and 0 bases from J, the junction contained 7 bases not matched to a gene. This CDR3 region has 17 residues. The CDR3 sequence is CASSEAPTGTGSYEQYF. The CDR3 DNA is TGTGCCAGCAGTGAAGCCCCTACCGGGACAGGCTCCTACGAGCAGTACTTC.

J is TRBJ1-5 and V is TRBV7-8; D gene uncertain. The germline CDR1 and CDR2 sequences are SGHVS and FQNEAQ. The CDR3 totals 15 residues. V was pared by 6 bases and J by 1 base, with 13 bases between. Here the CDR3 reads CASSGTRLSNQPQHF. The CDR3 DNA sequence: TGTGCCAGCAGTGGAACGCGGTTGAGCAATCAGCCCCAGCATTTT.

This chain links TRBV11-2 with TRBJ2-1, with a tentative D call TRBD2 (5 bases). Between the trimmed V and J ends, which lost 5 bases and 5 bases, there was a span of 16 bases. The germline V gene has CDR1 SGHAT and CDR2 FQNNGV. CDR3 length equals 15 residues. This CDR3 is CASSRRVSKNNEQFF. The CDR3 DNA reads TGTGCCAGCAGCCGGCGGGTCAGTAAAAACAATGAGCAGTTCTTC. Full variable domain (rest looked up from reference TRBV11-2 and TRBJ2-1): EAGVAQSPRYKIIEKRQSVAFWCNPISGHATLYWYQQILGQGPKLLIQFQNNGVVDDSQLPKDRFSAERLKGVDSTLKIQPAKLEDSAVYLCASSRRVSKNNEQFFGPGTRLTVL.

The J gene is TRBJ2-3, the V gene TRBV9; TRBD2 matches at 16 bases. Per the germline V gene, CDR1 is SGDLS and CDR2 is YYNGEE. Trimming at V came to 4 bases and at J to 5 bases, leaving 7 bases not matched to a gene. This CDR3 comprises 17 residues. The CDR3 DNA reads TGTGCCAGCAGCTCCGGGACTAGCGGGGGGGCCATAGATACGCAGTATTTT. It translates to CASSSGTSGGAIDTQYF. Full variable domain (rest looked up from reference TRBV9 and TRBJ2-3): DSGVTQTPKHLITATGQRVTLRCSPRSGDLSVYWYQQSLDQGLQFLIQYYNGEERAKGNILERFSAQQFPDLHSELNLSSLELGDSALYFCASSSGTSGGAIDTQYFGPGTRLTVL.

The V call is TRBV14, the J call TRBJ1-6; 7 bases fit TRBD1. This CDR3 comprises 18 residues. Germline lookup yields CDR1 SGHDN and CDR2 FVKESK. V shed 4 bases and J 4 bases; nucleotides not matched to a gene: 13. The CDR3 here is CASSRHGQEYMYNSPLHF. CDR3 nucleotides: TGTGCCAGCAGCCGACACGGACAGGAGTATATGTATAATTCACCCCTCCACTTT.

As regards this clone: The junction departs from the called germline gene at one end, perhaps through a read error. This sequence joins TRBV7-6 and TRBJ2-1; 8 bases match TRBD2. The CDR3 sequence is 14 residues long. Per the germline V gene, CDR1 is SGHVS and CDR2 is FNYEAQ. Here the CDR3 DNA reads TGTGCCAGCACCTTACTGACTAGCGCCAATGAGCAGTTCTTC. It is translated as CASTLLTSANEQFF. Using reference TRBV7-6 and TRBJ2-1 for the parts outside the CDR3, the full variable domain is GAGVSQSPRYKVTKRGQDVALRCDPISGHVSLYWYRQALGQGPEFLTYFNYEAQQDKSGLPNDRFSAERPEGSISTLTIQRTEQRDSAMYRCASTLLTSANEQFFGPGTRLTVL.

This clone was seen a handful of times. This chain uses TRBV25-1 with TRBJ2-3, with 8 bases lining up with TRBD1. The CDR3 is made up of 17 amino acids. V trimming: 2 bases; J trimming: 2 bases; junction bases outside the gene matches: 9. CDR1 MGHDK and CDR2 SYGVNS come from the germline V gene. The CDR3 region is CASSEAGQGLITDTQYF. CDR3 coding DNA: TGTGCCAGCAGTGAAGCCGGACAGGGTCTGATCACAGATACGCAGTATTTT.

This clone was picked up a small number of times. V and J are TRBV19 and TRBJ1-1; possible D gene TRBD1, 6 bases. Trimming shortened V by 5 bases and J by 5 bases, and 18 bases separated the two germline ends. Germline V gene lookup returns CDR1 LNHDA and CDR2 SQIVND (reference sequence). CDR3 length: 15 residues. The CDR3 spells CASSWGGGVGTEAFF. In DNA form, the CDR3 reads TGTGCCAGTAGTTGGGGAGGGGGAGTAGGGACTGAAGCTTTCTTT. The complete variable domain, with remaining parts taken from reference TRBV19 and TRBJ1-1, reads DGGITQSPKYLFRKEGQNVTLSCEQNLNHDAMYWYRQDPGQGLRLIYYSQIVNDFQKGDIAEGYSVSREKKESFPLTVTSAQKNPTAFYLCASSWGGGVGTEAFFGQGTRLTVV.

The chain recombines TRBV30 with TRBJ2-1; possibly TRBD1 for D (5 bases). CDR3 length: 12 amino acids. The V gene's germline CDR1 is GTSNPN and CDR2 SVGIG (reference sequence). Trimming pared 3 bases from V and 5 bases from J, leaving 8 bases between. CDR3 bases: TGTGCCTGGAGACTCAGGGACAATGAGCAGTTCTTC. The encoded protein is CAWRLRDNEQFF. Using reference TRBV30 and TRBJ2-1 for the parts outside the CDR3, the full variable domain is SQTIHQWPATLVQPVGSPLSLECTVEGTSNPNLYWYRQAAGRGLQLLFYSVGIGQISSEVPQNLSASRPQDRQFILSSKKLLLSDSGFYLCAWRLRDNEQFFGPGTRLTVL.

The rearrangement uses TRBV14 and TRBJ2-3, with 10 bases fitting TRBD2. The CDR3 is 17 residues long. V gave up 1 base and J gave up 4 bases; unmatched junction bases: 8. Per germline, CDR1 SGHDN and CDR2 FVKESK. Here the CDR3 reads CASSQALAGASPDTQYF. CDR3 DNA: TGTGCCAGCAGCCAAGCCCTAGCGGGGGCTTCCCCAGATACGCAGTATTTT.

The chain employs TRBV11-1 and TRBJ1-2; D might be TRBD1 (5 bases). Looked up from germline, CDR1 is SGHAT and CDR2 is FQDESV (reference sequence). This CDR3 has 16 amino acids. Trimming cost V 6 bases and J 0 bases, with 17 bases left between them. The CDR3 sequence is CASSPNAGPSNYGYTF. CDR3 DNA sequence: TGTGCCAGCAGTCCCAACGCAGGGCCCTCTAACTATGGCTACACCTTC.

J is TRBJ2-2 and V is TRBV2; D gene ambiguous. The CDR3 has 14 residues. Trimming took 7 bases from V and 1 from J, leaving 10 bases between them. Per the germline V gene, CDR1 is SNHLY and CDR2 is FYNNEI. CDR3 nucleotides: TGTGCCAGCATACCAGGCGAGAACACCGGGGAGCTGTTTTTT. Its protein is CASIPGENTGELFF.

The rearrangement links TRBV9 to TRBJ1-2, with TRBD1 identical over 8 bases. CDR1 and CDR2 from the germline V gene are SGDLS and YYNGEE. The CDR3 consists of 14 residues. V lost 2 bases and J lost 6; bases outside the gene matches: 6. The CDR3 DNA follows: TGTGCCAGCAGCGTCGGACAGGGTTCAGATGGCTACACCTTC. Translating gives CASSVGQGSDGYTF. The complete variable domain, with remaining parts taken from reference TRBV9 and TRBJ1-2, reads DSGVTQTPKHLITATGQRVTLRCSPRSGDLSVYWYQQSLDQGLQFLIQYYNGEERAKGNILERFSAQQFPDLHSELNLSSLELGDSALYFCASSVGQGSDGYTFGSGTRLTVV.

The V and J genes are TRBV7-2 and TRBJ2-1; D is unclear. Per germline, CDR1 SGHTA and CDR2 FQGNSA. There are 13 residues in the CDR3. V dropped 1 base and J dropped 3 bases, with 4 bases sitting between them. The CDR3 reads CASSLGLYNEQFF. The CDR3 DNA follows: TGTGCCAGCAGCTTAGGACTCTACAATGAGCAGTTCTTC.

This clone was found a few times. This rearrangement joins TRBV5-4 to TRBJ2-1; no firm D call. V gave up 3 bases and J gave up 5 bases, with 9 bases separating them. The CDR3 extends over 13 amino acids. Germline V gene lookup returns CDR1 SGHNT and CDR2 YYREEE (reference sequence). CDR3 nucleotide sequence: TGTGCCAGCAGCTCCAACAGTAACAATGAGCAGTTCTTC. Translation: CASSSNSNNEQFF.

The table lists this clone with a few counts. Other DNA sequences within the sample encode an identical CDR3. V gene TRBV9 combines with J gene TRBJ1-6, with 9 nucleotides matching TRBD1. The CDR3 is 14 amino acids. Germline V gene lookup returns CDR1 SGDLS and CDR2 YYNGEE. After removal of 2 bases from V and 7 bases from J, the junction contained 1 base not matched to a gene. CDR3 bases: TGTGCCAGCAGCGTCGACAGGGGGAATTCACCCCTCCACTTT. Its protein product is CASSVDRGNSPLHF.

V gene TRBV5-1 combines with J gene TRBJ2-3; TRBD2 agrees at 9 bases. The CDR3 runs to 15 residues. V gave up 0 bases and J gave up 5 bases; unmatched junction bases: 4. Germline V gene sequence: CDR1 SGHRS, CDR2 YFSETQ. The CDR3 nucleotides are TGCGCCAGCAGCTTGGTCAGCGGGGGGCGAGATACGCAGTATTTT. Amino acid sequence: CASSLVSGGRDTQYF.

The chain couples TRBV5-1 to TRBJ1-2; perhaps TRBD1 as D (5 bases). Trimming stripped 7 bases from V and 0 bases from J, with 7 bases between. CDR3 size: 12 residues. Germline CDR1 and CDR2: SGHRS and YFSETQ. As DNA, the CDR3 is TGCGCCAGCTCGACAGCTAACTATGGCTACACCTTC. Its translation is CASSTANYGYTF.

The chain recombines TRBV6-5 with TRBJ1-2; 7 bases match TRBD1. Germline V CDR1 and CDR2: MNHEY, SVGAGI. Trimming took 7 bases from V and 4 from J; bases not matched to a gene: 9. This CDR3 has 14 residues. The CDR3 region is CASNPNRGGYGYTF. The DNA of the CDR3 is TGTGCCAGCAATCCTAACAGGGGAGGCTATGGCTACACCTTC.

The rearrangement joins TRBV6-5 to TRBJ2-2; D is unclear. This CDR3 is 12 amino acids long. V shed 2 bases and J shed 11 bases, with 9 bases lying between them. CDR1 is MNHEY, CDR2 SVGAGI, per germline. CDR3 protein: CASSYRPSELFF. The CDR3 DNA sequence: TGTGCCAGCAGTTACCGCCCGAGCGAGCTGTTTTTT.

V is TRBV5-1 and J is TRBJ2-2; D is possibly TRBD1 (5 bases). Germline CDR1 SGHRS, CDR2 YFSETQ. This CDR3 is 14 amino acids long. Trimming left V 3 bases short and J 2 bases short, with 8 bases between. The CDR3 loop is CASSSGQNTGELFF. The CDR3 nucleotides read TGCGCCAGCAGCTCCGGACAAAACACCGGGGAGCTGTTTTTT.

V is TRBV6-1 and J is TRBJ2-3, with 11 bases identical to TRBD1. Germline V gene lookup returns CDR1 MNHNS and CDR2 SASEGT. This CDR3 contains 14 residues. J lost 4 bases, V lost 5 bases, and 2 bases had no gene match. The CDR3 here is CASSPGQGADTQYF. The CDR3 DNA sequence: TGTGCCAGCAGTCCGGGACAGGGGGCAGATACGCAGTATTTT.

The CDR3 DNA follows: TGTGCCAGCAGCTTGGCTGGGGGAGGCACTGAAGCTTTCTTT. Translated, it gives CASSLAGGGTEAFF. The chain joins TRBV5-6 to TRBJ1-1, with D perhaps matching TRBD1 (5 bases). Trimming stripped 0 bases from V and 4 bases from J, with 10 bases between. The CDR3 has 14 residues. Germline CDR1 is SGHDT and CDR2 is YYEEEE.

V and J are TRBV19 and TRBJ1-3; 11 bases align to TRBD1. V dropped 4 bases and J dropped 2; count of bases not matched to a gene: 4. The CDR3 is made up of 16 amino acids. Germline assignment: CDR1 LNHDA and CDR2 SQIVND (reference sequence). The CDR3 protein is CASSNQDRGPGNTIYF. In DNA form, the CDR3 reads TGTGCCAGTAGTAACCAGGACAGGGGGCCTGGAAACACCATATATTTT. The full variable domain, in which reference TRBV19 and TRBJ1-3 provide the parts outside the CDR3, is DGGITQSPKYLFRKEGQNVTLSCEQNLNHDAMYWYRQDPGQGLRLIYYSQIVNDFQKGDIAEGYSVSREKKESFPLTVTSAQKNPTAFYLCASSNQDRGPGNTIYFGEGSWLTVV.

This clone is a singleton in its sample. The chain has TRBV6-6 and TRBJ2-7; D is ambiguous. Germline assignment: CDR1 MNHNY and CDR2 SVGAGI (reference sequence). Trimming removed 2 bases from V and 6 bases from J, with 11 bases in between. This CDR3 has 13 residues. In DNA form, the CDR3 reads TGTGCCAGCAGTTACGGCGTCAGACTCGAGCAGTACTTC. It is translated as CASSYGVRLEQYF.

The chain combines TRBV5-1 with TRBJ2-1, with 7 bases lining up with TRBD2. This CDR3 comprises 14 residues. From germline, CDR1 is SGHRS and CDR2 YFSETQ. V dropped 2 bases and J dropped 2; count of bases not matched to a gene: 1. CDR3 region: CASSFGLAYNEQFF. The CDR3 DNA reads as TGCGCCAGCAGCTTTGGACTAGCCTACAATGAGCAGTTCTTC. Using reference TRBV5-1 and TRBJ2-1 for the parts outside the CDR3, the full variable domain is KAGVTQTPRYLIKTRGQQVTLSCSPISGHRSVSWYQQTPGQGLQFLFEYFSETQRNKGNFPGRFSGRQFSNSRSEMNVSTLELGDSALYLCASSFGLAYNEQFFGPGTRLTVL.

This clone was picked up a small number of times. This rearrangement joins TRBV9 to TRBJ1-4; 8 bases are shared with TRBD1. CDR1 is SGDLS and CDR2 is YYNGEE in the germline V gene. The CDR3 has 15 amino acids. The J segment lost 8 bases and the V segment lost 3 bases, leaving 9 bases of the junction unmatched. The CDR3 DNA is TGTGCCAGCAGCGGAGAGACAGGGGTCGGCGAAAAACTGTTTTTT. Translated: CASSGETGVGEKLFF.

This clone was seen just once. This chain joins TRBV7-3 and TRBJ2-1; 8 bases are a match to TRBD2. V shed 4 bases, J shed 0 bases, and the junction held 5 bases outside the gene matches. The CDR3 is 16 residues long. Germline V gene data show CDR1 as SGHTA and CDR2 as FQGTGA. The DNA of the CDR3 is TGTGCCAGCAGCTCCCGGGGGGGGGACTCCTACAATGAGCAGTTCTTC. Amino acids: CASSSRGGDSYNEQFF.